The entry below gives a single T cell receptor (beta chain) sequence along with its context. Its cognate antigen has yet to be identified. It has no much larger one-base neighbor in the sample; base qualities were not kept. The sample originates from a study of blood T cell repertoires in COVID-19 (dated by TCRdb to the early 2020s). With respect to the entire study: The collaborator samples originated in the United States, Italy and Spain and spanned the acute and convalescent phases of COVID-19. The material from the prospective study consisted of cDNA or gDNA derived from T cells, B-cell-depleted T cells, or PBMCs. Subjects who had been exposed to COVID-19, were actively infected with it, or had recovered from it provided the deeply sampled blood TCRbeta repertoires that made up the dataset. The repertoires were released in a freely available public database intended as a resource for research on the immune response to SARS-CoV-2. The samples were drawn from the first 160 participants of the ongoing ImmuneRACE study and from 1,254 subjects provided by 6 global collaborators. The sample metadata nearly always contained a de-identified subject ID, COVID-19 status, age in years and sex. HLA class I and class II types, where available, came from metadata supplied by the sample provider rather than from assay-based typing. Here is what the overall study found, with its caveats: Clinical and demographic metadata were provided uncurated, with the amount varying by source and participant.

V and J lose 2 bases and 0 bases, and a span of 8 bases separates them. As encoded in the germline V gene, CDR1 is SGHVS while CDR2 is FQNEAQ. Inclusive of the bounding cysteine and phenylalanine, the CDR3 is 15 residues long. The retained sequence is limited to the CDR3, 45 bases, with the frame set at the first base. TCRbeta CDR3 regions were amplified from genomic DNA by means of the immunoSEQ Assay, a bias-controlled multiplex PCR. As for the authors' bioinformatics: The number of nucleated cells in each sample was estimated from the amplification of reference gene primers within the assay. To quantify the absolute abundance of each unique TCRbeta CDR3 rearrangement, sequence reads were collapsed and filtered. For each sample, productive Simpson clonality was calculated by taking the square root of Simpson's diversity index across productive rearrangements. TCRdb took this table from immuneACCESS and kept in-frame rearrangements with V and J called. Such tables lack part of the clones; where checked against another copy, unresolved V genes explain under half of the gap, and the rest is unexplained. The V and J calls and the clone size are those of that table, but D and trimming were determined from the DNA. The sample includes about 200,000 clones, with 88% observed a single time. The ten largest clones capture around 1.5% of the sample.

Whole blood was collected in K2EDTA tubes by collaborating institutions according to the institutions' own protocols. For TCRbeta analysis, collaborator samples were shipped as frozen whole blood, as isolated PBMCs, or as DNA extracted from either sample type. The origin of this receptor is a man younger than 30 with active or convalescent COVID-19. Sequencing was carried out using peripheral blood. The chain is assembled from TRBV7-8 and TRBJ1-5, with TRBD1 as a weak D call on 5 bases. DNA sequence: TGTGCCAGCAGCTTACAAGACAGTAGCAATCAGCCCCAGCATTTT. Translation gives CASSLQDSSNQPQHF.